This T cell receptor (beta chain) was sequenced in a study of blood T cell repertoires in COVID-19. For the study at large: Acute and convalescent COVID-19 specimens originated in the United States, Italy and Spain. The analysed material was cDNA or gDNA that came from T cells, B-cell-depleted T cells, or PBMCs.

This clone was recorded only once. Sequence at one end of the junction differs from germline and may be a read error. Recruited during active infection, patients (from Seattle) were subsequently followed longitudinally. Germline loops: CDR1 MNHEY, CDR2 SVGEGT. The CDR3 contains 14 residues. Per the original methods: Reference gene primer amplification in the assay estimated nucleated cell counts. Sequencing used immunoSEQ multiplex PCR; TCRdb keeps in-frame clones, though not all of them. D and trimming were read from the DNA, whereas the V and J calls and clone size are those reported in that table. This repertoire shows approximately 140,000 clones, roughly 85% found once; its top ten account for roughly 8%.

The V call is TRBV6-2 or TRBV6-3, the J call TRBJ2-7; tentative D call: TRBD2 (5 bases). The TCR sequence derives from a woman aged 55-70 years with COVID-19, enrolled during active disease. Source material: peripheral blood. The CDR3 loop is CASSYRRLTYEQCF. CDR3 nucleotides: TGTGCCAGCAGTTACCGGAGGTTGACCTACGAGCAGTGCTTC.